The TCR beta chain under discussion was sequenced for a study of blood T cell repertoires in COVID-19. Study as a whole: The United States, Italy and Spain supplied acute and convalescent COVID-19 samples. PBMCs, B-cell-depleted T cells, or T cells were the source of the cDNA or gDNA that made up the material.

After removal of 1 base from V and 2 bases from J, the junction contained 4 bases not matched to a gene. The CDR3 has 17 amino acids. Per the original data handling: Researchers report that nucleated cell counts were estimated from reference gene primer amplification. Here immunoSEQ multiplex PCR was the method, and the copy in TCRdb shows in-frame clones only, minus some. That table gives V, J and clone size, and the DNA gave D and trimming. The profile shows 350,000 or so clones, roughly nine tenths of them singletons. The participants were between roughly 18 and 89 years old and came from fewer than 25 US areas.

The sample consisted of PBMCs or T cells enriched from blood (not recorded which). This TCR was recovered from a woman in her twenties or thirties who had recovered from COVID-19. V gene TRBV23-1 combines with J gene TRBJ1-5; TRBD1 matches at 11 bases. TRBV23-1 is identified as an open reading frame with a role that is uncertain. CDR3 nucleotide sequence: TGCGCCAGCAGTCAATGGGGACAGGGGGAGGGCAATCAGCCCCAGCATTTT. Translating it yields CASSQWGQGEGNQPQHF.